This T cell receptor (beta chain) is drawn from a study of OX40 agonist ivuxolimab in advanced cancers. For the study at large: In this trial design, patients received ivuxolimab intravenously at 0.01 to 10 mg/kg every 2 weeks. One hepatocellular carcinoma and a couple of cutaneous melanoma patients partially responded.

Excluded were patients having autoimmune disease history or systemic immunosuppression. V dropped 0 bases and J dropped 4 bases, with 4 bases sitting between them. The CDR3 spans 13 residues. CDR1 is LGHNA, CDR2 YSLEER, per germline. Sequencing was performed with immunoSEQ multiplex PCR; in TCRdb, only in-frame clones are kept and a portion is missing. Of about 61,000 clones listed, about 90% are singletons. This TCR was sampled from an adult with an advanced solid tumor such as melanoma, head and neck, liver or kidney cancer. The chain carries TRBV4-3 and TRBJ1-3; D unclear. The input for sequencing was CD4+ or CD8+ T cells sorted from blood, taken in a trial of the OX40 agonist ivuxolimab. The CDR3: CASSQEWGNTIYF. The CDR3, as DNA: TGCGCCAGCAGCCAAGAATGGGGAAACACCATATATTTT.